This section outlines one TCR beta chain sequence together with its context. This clone has only a few counts. Its antigen remains undetermined. No base-level quality is on record; no much larger clone is a single base apart. Ends trimmed: V by 5 bases, J by 5 bases; bases unmatched to a gene: 8. CDR1 and CDR2 (MNHEY, SVGAGI) derive from the germline V gene. Measured from the cysteine to the phenylalanine, the CDR3 is 15 residues long. Only the CDR3 DNA stays, 45 bases, in frame from base 1. TCRbeta CDR3 regions were amplified from genomic DNA by means of the immunoSEQ Assay, a bias-controlled multiplex PCR. In the original analysis: Within the assay, amplification of reference gene primers was used to estimate how many nucleated cells each sample contained. To quantify the absolute abundance of each unique TCRbeta CDR3 rearrangement, sequence reads were collapsed and filtered. Productive Simpson clonality was computed per sample as the square root of Simpson's diversity index over productive rearrangements. TCRdb retrieved this table from immuneACCESS and kept in-frame rearrangements only. Not all clones are present; in checked studies, unresolved V genes account for under half, and no reason is known for the remainder. V, J and clone size reflect that table, while D and trimming were determined from the DNA. For this sample there are about 120,000 clones; roughly 90% appear just once. The ten largest clones take up 15% to 20% of the sample.

Each collaborating institution followed its own protocols to collect whole blood in K2EDTA tubes. For TCRbeta analysis, collaborators shipped samples as frozen whole blood, isolated PBMCs, or DNA extracted from either of those sample types. The data are from a study of blood T cell repertoires in COVID-19 (dated by TCRdb to about 2020). In terms of the full investigation: The collaborator samples originated in the United States, Italy and Spain and spanned the acute and convalescent phases of COVID-19. Deeply sampled blood TCRbeta repertoires from subjects exposed to, actively infected with, or recovered from COVID-19 were included in the dataset. Where available, HLA class I and class II types were obtained from metadata supplied by the sample provider rather than from assay-based typing. The prospective study material was composed of cDNA or gDNA derived from T cells, B-cell-depleted T cells, or PBMCs. The repertoires were made available in a free public database intended to serve as a resource for research on the immune response to SARS-CoV-2. Sample metadata almost always included a de-identified subject ID, COVID-19 status, age in years and sex. The samples were drawn from the first 160 participants of the ongoing ImmuneRACE study and from over a thousand subjects provided by 6 global collaborators.

What the research found in general, with its limitations: The amount of clinical and demographic metadata varied by source and participant and was provided uncurated.

The source is a human donor with acute or convalescent COVID-19. The donor label of this sample is uncertain. In this chain, TRBV6-5 is recombined with TRBJ2-1, with TRBD1 identical over 8 junction bases. What was sequenced was peripheral blood. CDR3 protein: CASSPRTGIDNEQFF. The DNA is TGTGCCAGCAGTCCAAGGACAGGGATTGACAATGAGCAGTTCTTC.